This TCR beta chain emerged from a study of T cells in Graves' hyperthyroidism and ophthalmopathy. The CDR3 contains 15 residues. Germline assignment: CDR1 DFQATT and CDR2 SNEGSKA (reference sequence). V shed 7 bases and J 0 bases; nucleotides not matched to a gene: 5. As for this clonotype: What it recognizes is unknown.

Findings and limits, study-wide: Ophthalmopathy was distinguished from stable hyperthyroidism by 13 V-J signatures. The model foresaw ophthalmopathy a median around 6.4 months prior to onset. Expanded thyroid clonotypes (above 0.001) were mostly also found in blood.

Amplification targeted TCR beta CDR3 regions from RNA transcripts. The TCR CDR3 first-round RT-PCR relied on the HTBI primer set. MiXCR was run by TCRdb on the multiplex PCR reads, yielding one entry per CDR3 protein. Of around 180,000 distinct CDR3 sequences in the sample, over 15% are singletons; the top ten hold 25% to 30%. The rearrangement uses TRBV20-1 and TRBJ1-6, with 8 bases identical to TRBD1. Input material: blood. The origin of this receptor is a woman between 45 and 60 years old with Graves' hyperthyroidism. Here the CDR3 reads CSVNRGSSYNSPLHF. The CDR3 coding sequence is TGCAGTGTTAACAGGGGGAGCTCCTATAATTCACCCCTCCACTTT.